This T cell receptor beta chain appears in the sequencing data of a study of blood T cells in healthy people across ages. General study results and limits: Comparison with aged donors showed that long-lived donors had more naive CD4+ cells and higher diversity.

Alongside a J-beta primer mix, a sample-barcoded 5' primer served in a second PCR lasting about 7 to 12 cycles. TCRdb re-derived calls from the 5' RACE reads in MiXCR, one entry per CDR3 protein. The repertoire consists of 1.5 million to 2 million distinct CDR3 sequences, with roughly 49% occurring once and the leading ten covering less than 2.5%. Comments on this clonotype: Its antigen is not identified.

The sequencing sample was made of blood. This sequence originates from a woman in her thirties or forties in good health.

The CDR3 loop is CASSYSRGWLQETQYF. In DNA form, the CDR3 reads TGTGCCAGCAGTTACTCGCGGGGGTGGCTCCAAGAGACCCAGTACTTC. The V gene is TRBV6-5, the J gene TRBJ2-5; the match to TRBD2 covers 7 bases. Germline V lookup: CDR1 MNHEY, CDR2 SVGAGI. V gave up 0 bases and J gave up 1 base; unmatched junction bases: 5. The CDR3 extends over 16 amino acids.